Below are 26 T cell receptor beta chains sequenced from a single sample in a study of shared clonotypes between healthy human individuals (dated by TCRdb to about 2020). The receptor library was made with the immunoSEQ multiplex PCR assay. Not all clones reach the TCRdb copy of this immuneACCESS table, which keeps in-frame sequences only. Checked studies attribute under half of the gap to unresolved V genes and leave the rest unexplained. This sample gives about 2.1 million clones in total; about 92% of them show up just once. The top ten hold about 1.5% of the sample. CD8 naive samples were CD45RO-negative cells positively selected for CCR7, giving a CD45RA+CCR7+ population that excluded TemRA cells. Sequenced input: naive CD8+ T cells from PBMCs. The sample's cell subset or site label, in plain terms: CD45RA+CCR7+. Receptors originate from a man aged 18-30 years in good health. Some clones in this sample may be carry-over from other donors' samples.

The CDR3 sequence: CASSMQGSGETQYF. The CDR3 DNA reads as TGCGCCAGCAGCATGCAGGGGTCCGGGGAGACCCAGTACTTC. This chain uses TRBV5-1 with TRBJ2-5; D possibly corresponds to TRBD1 (6 bases). This CDR3 has 14 amino acids. Germline CDR1 and CDR2: SGHRS and YFSETQ. Trimming shortened V by 4 bases and J by 5 bases, and 15 bases separated the two germline ends.

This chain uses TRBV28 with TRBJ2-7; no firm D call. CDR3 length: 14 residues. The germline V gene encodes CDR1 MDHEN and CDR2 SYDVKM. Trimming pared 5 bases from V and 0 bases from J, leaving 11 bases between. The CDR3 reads CASSVAGFSYEQYF. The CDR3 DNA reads TGTGCCAGCAGTGTAGCAGGCTTCTCCTACGAGCAGTACTTC.

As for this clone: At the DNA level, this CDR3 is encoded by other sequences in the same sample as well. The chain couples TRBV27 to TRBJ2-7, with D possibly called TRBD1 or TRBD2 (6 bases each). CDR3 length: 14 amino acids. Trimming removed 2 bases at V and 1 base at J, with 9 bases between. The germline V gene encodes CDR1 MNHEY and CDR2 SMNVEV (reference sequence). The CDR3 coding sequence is TGTGCCAGCAGTTTAGCGGGACATTCCTACGAGCAGTACTTC. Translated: CASSLAGHSYEQYF.

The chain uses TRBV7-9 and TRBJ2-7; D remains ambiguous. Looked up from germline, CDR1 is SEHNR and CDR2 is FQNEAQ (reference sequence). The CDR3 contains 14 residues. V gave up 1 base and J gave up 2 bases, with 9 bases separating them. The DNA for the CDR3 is TGTGCCAGCAGCTTAGAAGATATCCCCTACGAGCAGTACTTC. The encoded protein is CASSLEDIPYEQYF.

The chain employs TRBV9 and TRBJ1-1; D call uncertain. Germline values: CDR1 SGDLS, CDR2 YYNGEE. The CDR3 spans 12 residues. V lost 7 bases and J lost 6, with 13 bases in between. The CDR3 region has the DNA TGTGCCAGCTCAGCCTCTGGACCTGAAGCTTTCTTT. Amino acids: CASSASGPEAFF.

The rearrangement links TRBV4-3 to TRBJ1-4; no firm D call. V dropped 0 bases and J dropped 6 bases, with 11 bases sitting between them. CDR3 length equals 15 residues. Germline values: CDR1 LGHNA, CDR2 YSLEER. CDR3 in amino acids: CASSQDRAWDEKLFF. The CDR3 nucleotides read TGCGCCAGCAGCCAAGATCGGGCATGGGATGAAAAACTGTTTTTT.

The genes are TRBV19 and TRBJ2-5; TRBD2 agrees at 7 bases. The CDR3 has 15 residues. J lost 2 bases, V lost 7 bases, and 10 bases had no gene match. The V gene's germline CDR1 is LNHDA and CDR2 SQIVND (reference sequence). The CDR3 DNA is TGTGCCAGTACCCACACTGCGGGGGTACAAGAGACCCAGTACTTC. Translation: CASTHTAGVQETQYF.

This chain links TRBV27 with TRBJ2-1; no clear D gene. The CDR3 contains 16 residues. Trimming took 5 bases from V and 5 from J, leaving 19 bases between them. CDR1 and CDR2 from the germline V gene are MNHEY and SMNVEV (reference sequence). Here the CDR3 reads CASSPLLGRKHNEQFF. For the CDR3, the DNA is TGTGCCAGCAGTCCCCTGTTGGGCAGAAAGCACAATGAGCAGTTCTTC.

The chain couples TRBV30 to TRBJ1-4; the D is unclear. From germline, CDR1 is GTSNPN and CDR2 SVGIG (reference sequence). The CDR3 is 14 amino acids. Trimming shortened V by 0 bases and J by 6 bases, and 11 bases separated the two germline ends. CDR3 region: CAWSVQIWDEKLFF. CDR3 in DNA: TGTGCCTGGAGTGTACAGATCTGGGATGAAAAACTGTTTTTT. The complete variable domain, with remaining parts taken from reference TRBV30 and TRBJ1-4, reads SQTIHQWPATLVQPVGSPLSLECTVEGTSNPNLYWYRQAAGRGLQLLFYSVGIGQISSEVPQNLSASRPQDRQFILSSKKLLLSDSGFYLCAWSVQIWDEKLFFGSGTQLSVL.

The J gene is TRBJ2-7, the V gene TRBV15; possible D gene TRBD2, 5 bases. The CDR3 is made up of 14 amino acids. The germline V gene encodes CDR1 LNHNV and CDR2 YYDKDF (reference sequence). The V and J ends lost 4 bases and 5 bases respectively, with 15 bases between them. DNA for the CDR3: TGTGCCACCAGCAACGTATTCGGGGTCCACGAGCAGTACTTC. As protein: CATSNVFGVHEQYF.

Here the CDR3 reads CASSPKVRDRQLYGYTF. Here the CDR3 DNA reads TGTGCCAGCAGCCCCAAGGTTCGGGACAGGCAATTATATGGCTACACCTTC. The rearrangement uses TRBV13 and TRBJ1-2, with TRBD1 identical over 8 bases. Germline CDR1 reads PRHDT; CDR2 reads FYEKMQ (reference sequence). The ends lost 5 bases at V and 5 bases at J; junction bases unmatched: 16. The CDR3 extends over 17 amino acids.

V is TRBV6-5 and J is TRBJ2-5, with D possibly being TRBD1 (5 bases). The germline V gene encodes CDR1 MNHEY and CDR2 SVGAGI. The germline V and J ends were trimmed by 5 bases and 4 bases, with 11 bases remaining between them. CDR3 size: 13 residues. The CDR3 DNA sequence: TGTGCCAGCAGTCCGAGCAGGGTAGAGACCCAGTACTTC. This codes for CASSPSRVETQYF.

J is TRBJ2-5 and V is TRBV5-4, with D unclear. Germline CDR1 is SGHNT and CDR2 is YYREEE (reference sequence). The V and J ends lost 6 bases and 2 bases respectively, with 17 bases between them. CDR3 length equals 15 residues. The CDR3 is CASTVGIGGQETQYF. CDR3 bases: TGTGCCAGCACAGTCGGAATTGGCGGTCAAGAGACCCAGTACTTC.

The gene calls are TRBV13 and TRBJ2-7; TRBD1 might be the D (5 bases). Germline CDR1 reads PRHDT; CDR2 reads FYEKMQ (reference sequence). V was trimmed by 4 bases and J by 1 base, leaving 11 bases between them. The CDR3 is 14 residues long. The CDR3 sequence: CASSSRVLSYEQYF. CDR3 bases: TGTGCCAGCAGCTCCAGGGTACTATCCTACGAGCAGTACTTC.

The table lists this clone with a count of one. The CDR3 region is CASKDEANYGYTF. CDR3 sequence (DNA): TGTGCCAGCAAGGACGAAGCTAACTATGGCTACACCTTC. This rearrangement joins TRBV28 to TRBJ1-2; no firm D call. The CDR3 contains 13 residues. The V end was cut by 7 bases, the J end by 0 bases, with 9 bases between. Germline assignment: CDR1 MDHEN and CDR2 SYDVKM.

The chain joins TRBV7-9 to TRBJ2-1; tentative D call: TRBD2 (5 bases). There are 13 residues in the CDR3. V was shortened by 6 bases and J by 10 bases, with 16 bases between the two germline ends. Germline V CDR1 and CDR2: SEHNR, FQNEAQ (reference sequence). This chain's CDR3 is CASREVRGNEQFF. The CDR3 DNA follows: TGTGCCAGCAGAGAAGTCCGGGGTAACGAGCAGTTCTTC. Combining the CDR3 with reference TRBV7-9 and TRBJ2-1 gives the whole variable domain DTGVSQNPRHKITKRGQNVTFRCDPISEHNRLYWYRQTLGQGPEFLTYFQNEAQLEKSRLLSDRFSAERPKGSFSTLEIQRTEQGDSAMYLCASREVRGNEQFFGPGTRLTVL.

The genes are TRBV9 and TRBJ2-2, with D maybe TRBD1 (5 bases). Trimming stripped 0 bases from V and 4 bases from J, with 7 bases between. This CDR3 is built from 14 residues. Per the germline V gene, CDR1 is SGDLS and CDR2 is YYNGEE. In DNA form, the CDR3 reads TGTGCCAGCAGCGTAGCCAGGGCCACCGGGGAGCTGTTTTTT. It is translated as CASSVARATGELFF. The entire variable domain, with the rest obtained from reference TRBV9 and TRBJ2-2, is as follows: DSGVTQTPKHLITATGQRVTLRCSPRSGDLSVYWYQQSLDQGLQFLIQYYNGEERAKGNILERFSAQQFPDLHSELNLSSLELGDSALYFCASSVARATGELFFGEGSRLTVL.

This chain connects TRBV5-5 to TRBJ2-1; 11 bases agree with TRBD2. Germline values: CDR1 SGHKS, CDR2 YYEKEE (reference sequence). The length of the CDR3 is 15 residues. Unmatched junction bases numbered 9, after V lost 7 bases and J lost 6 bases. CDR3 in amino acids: CASGTGTSGSNEQFF. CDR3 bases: TGTGCCAGCGGTACCGGGACTAGCGGTTCCAATGAGCAGTTCTTC.

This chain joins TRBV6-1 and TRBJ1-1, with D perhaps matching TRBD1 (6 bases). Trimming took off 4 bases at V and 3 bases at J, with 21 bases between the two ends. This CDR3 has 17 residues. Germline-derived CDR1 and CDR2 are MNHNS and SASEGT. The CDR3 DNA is TGTGCCAGCAGTGCCCTCGGTGGACAGACGGGGGACACTGAAGCTTTCTTT. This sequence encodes CASSALGGQTGDTEAFF.

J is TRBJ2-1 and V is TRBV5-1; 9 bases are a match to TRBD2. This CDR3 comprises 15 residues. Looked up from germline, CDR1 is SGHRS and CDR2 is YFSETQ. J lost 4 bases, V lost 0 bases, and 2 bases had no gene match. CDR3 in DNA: TGCGCCAGCAGCTTGGCTAGCGGGAAATACAATGAGCAGTTCTTC. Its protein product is CASSLASGKYNEQFF. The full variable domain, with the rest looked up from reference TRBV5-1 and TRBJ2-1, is KAGVTQTPRYLIKTRGQQVTLSCSPISGHRSVSWYQQTPGQGLQFLFEYFSETQRNKGNFPGRFSGRQFSNSRSEMNVSTLELGDSALYLCASSLASGKYNEQFFGPGTRLTVL.

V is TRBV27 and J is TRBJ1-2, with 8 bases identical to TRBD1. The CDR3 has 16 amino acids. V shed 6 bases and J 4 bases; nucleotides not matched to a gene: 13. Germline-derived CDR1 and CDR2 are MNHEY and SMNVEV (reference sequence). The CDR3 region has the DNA TGTGCCAGCAGCCCGACTTGGACAGGGACGAGCTATGGCTACACCTTC. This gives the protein CASSPTWTGTSYGYTF.

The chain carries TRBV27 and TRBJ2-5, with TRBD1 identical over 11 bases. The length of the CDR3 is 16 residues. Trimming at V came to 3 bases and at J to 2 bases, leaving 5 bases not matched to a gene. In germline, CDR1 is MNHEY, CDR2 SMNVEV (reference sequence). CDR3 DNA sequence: TGTGCCAGCAGTTTCCTTGGGACAGGGGGTCAAGAGACCCAGTACTTC. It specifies CASSFLGTGGQETQYF.

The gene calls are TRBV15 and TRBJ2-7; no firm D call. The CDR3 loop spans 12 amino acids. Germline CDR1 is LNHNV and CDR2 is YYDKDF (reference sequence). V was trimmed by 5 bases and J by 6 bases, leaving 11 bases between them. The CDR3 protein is CATSPDWGEQYF. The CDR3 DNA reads TGTGCCACCAGCCCAGACTGGGGCGAGCAGTACTTC.

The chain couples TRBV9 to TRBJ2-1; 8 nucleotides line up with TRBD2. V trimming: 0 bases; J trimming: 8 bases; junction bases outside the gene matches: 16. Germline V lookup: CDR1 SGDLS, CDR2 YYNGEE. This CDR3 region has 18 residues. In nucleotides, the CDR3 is TGTGCCAGCAGCGTAGCCTCGATTGGGGACCGGGGGGGCGATGAGCAGTTCTTC. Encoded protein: CASSVASIGDRGGDEQFF. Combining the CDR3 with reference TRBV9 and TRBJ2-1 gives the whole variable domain DSGVTQTPKHLITATGQRVTLRCSPRSGDLSVYWYQQSLDQGLQFLIQYYNGEERAKGNILERFSAQQFPDLHSELNLSSLELGDSALYFCASSVASIGDRGGDEQFFGPGTRLTVL.

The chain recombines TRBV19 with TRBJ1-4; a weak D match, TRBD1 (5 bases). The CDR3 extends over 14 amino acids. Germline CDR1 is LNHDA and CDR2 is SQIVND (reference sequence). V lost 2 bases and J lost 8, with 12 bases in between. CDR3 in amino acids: CASSILAGNEKLFF. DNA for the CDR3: TGTGCCAGTAGTATACTGGCAGGGAACGAAAAACTGTTTTTT.

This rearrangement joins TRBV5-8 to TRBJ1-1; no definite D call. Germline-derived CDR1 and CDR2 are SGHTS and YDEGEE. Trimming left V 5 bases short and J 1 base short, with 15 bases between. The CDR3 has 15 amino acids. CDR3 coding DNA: TGTGCCAGCAGTCATACGGGTCTTCAGAACACTGAAGCTTTCTTT. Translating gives CASSHTGLQNTEAFF.